This entry is about one T cell receptor (beta chain). Its antigen remains unknown. The data originate from a study of shared clonotypes between healthy human individuals. Findings and caveats of the study: The study generally estimated greater richness for naive than memory subsets.

The protocol was immunoSEQ multiplex PCR, while the TCRdb copy is restricted to in-frame clones and leaves out a portion. The sample yields roughly 1,500,000 clones, 97% to 99% seen once. With 6 bases removed from V and 0 bases from J, the gap between germline ends came to 12 bases. The germline gives CDR1 LNHDA, CDR2 SQIVND (reference sequence). The CDR3 extends over 15 amino acids. The receptor was derived from a man aged 30 to 45 in good health. Sequences were obtained from naive CD4+ T cells sorted from blood. Subset noted: CD45RA+ positively selected. The gene calls are TRBV19 and TRBJ2-1, with D possibly TRBD2 on 5 matching bases. The DNA of the CDR3 is TGTGCCAGTAGCCCACTAGAGCCCTCCTACAATGAGCAGTTCTTC. Encoded protein: CASSPLEPSYNEQFF. Full variable domain (remainder filled in from reference TRBV19 and TRBJ2-1): DGGITQSPKYLFRKEGQNVTLSCEQNLNHDAMYWYRQDPGQGLRLIYYSQIVNDFQKGDIAEGYSVSREKKESFPLTVTSAQKNPTAFYLCASSPLEPSYNEQFFGPGTRLTVL.